This entry describes one TCR beta chain. The antigen it recognizes is unknown. The input lacks base qualities; no much larger clone sits a single base away. The library relied on the immunoSEQ multiplex PCR assay. For the multiplex PCR, a mixture combining 60 forward primers for TCR Vbeta segments and 13 reverse primers for TCR Jbeta segments was used. The CDR3 region of rearranged TCR beta genes was amplified from genomic DNA with a multiplex PCR assay. Amplified TCR beta libraries were sequenced as 87-base-pair reads on the Illumina HiSeq System. The authors processed their data as follows. Across the roughly 700 repertoires, a later analysis counted tens of millions of unique TCR beta chains, about 10 million of which were shared by at least two donors. A nearest-neighbor algorithm error-corrected the raw reads and collapsed the reads into unique sequences, merging closely related sequences to remove PCR and sequencing errors. Alignment of CDR3 sequences to IMGT reference sequences was used to assign V, D and J gene segments. Each retained sequence needed at least a six-nucleotide match to both a V gene segment and a J gene segment. Rearrangements were classified as productive when the CDR3 lacked stop codons and remained in frame with V and J, and all other rearrangements were classified as non-productive. Following IMGT convention, CDR3 was defined as the stretch from the second conserved V-encoded cysteine to the conserved J-encoded phenylalanine. Sequences without an unambiguous match to a single V gene segment were excluded from the earlier analysis of approximately 560 of the donors. An earlier analysis of several hundred of the donors classified V segments as functional when productive rearrangements were above 56.7% and as segregating when the standard deviation between donors was above 5%. A statistical classification framework was built for diagnosing cytomegalovirus status from the catalog of TCR beta chain sequences. V and J gene assignment, in a later analysis, came from comparing TCR nucleotide sequences with IMGT/GENE-DB human TR gene sequences. The TCRdist pipeline was used in a later analysis to assign CDR3 sequences and most-parsimonious VDJ recombination scenarios. In a later analysis, every TCR beta chain was defined by the combination of its CDR3 amino acid sequence and its V-gene family, and reads without a unique V-gene family were dropped. In a later analysis, fewer than 600 highly shared, low-generation-probability nucleotide sequences were removed to address suspected cross-contamination and a sequencing artifact. A later analysis calculated a clonal expansion index for each public chain from normalized within-repertoire ranks of inferred template counts. In a later analysis, generation probabilities were computed using a VDJ recombination model fitted to out-of-frame rearrangements, and the results were checked against IGoR. Hypergeometric tests were used in a later analysis to score TCR-TCR, TCR-HLA and TCR-CMV co-occurrence, with a repertoire-size bias correction applied to the TCR pairs. False discovery rates were estimated in a later analysis by permuting HLA or CMV assignments 20 times. A later analysis grouped co-occurring TCRs with DBSCAN, adding TCRdist sequence similarity when clustering within HLA-allele-positive subsets. Co-occurrence clustering excluded repertoires with fewer than 30,000 or more than 120,000 public chains, plus five with anomalous nucleotide sharing. TCRdb obtained this table from immuneACCESS and retained in-frame rearrangements with V and J assigned. These tables miss some clones; where compared with another copy, unresolved V genes account for less than half of the shortfall, and the remainder is unexplained. D and trimming come from the DNA, and the V and J calls and clone size come from that table. The sample table shows about 130,000 clones, and about 84% are seen once. Together, the top ten hold approximately 1.2% of the sample.

These data come from a study of cytomegalovirus exposure and HLA in healthy donors (dated by TCRdb to about 2017). About the investigation overall: An earlier analysis of roughly 500 of the donors reported 250 to 350 Gb of sequence data and more than 90 million unique TCR beta sequences from around 200 million T cells. Donor age, sex, ethnicity and CMV serostatus were compiled together with the repertoire data. Rather than drawing on any new phenotypic data, the later analysis identified candidate immune exposures from TCR beta sequences and the way those sequences occurred across donors. On average, roughly 200,000 unique TCR beta nucleotide sequences were sequenced per donor among roughly 430 genotyped donors of the cohort, with roughly 18% of those sequences being non-productive. A later genetic analysis took genome-wide SNP genotypes for 398 of the 666 donors and used that subset as a discovery cohort. Because of strong linkage in the cohort, roughly five DR-DQ haplotypes were treated as single units for association and clustering. Typing coverage varied by locus: about 620-630 donors for A, B, C, DRB1 and DQB1; under 550 for DQA1; around 570 for DPA1; about 450 for DPB1. Besides the first cohort of roughly 700 subjects, a separate validation cohort made up of roughly 120 different subjects was used. The study was designed to test whether signatures of past pathogen exposure could be identified by cataloging public T cell receptors. Roughly 320 gigabases of sequencing data and around 80 million unique TCR sequences made up an early release that covered roughly 670 HLA-typed donors. An earlier analysis of some 500 of the donors applied high-throughput TCR beta sequencing to assess whether each TCR beta V gene segment acted as functional or pseudogenic. The T cell repertoires of 666 subjects were profiled by immunosequencing and related to cytomegalovirus serostatus. Of the approximately 400 genotyped donors, less than 85% were placed in the genetic ancestry cluster associated with self-reported Caucasian donors. To study patterns of TCR occurrence, a later analysis re-analyzed previously published TCR beta repertoires from around 700 donors and added high-resolution HLA genotyping. To predict cytomegalovirus infection status, the study brought together high-throughput TCR immunosequencing, statistical association of individual TCRs with disease status, and machine learning. Class I and class II HLA loci were covered by the typing at four-digit resolution. All discovery cohort repertoires had been generated using a single sequencing platform. What the work shows at the level of the full study, not this receptor alone: A later analysis found that HLA-associated TCR beta chains were more clonally expanded and had lower generation probabilities than equally common non-associated chains. When HLA alleles, especially DR and DQ, strongly co-occurred, TCR associations were difficult to assign to individual alleles. In the study, some 160 TCR beta chains were listed as associated with cytomegalovirus. A later analysis found that most CMV-associated TCR beta chains appeared HLA-restricted, with HLA associations seemingly driven largely by CMV exposure. An earlier analysis of around 600 of the donors showed that most TCR beta V segments appeared in productive rearrangements either about 87% or about 30% of the time, which broadly matched IMGT annotations. In a later analysis, the rate of TCR association differed among HLA loci, with DRB1 alleles having the most associated TCRs and HLA-C alleles having the fewest. A further reported finding was that TCR beta sequences accurately predicted the HLA-A and HLA-B alleles for most subjects in the first cohort. In vitro tests confirmed that three of the cytomegalovirus-associated TCR beta chains recognize cytomegalovirus antigens. Sequencing depth was assumed to be roughly uniform across donors in the presence/absence analyses, though that assumption may not hold. Linkage disequilibrium might explain the correlated functional status among segregating V segments, but an unknown experimental factor could not be ruled out. Seventeen rarely observed V segments, including chromosome 9 orphons, were excluded from the earlier analysis of 550 to 700 of the donors because counts were too low. Cytomegalovirus status was reported to be diagnosed by the classifier with high specificity and sensitivity in both the original and validation cohorts. The 87-base-pair reads could not distinguish some IMGT-functional V segments, including TRBV6-2 and TRBV6-3, so those segments were excluded. An association between a missense DCLRE1C variant and V-gene and J-gene trimming of TCR beta chains was found in a later genetic analysis and replicated in an independent cohort. This cohort had only TCR beta chains sequenced, and the lack of alpha or paired-chain data limited which features could be detected. Most TCR sequences were observed very rarely across donors, whereas some public TCRs were present in many individuals. A group of highly shared sequence variants was considered likely to be a technical artifact of the sequencing pipeline. The authors suggested that the approach could potentially be extended to other disease states and immunological phenotypes. Because some donors lacked HLA typing at each locus, the association tests relied only on the typed subset. A later analysis associated about 18,000 TCR beta sequences with specific HLA alleles at a false discovery rate of 0.05. CMV serostatus was the only immune exposure information available for the cohort. In a later genetic analysis, fewer N-insertions in productive TCRs were reported among donors in an Asian-associated ancestry cluster than the roughly 670-donor mean. A later analysis reported that several top co-occurrence clusters appeared linked to parvovirus B19, influenza, CMV and Epstein-Barr virus.

There are 14 amino acids in the CDR3, from cysteine to phenylalanine inclusive. Only the CDR3 region is kept as DNA, spanning 42 bases read in frame from base 1. Trimming costs V 3 bases and J 9 bases, and their ends lie 15 bases apart. From a lookup of the germline V gene (reference sequence), CDR1 and CDR2 are LNHDA and SQIVND. The cohort comprised several hundred healthy bone marrow donors. At the time of sampling, all cohort members were nominally healthy, though unrecorded immune exposures were likely present. The donor tested CMV seronegative, placing the donor among the 350 to 400 seronegative members of the cohort. A peripheral blood sample was provided by each donor, and peripheral blood mononuclear cells were used for TCR beta sequencing. The Qiagen DNeasy Blood Extraction Kit was used to extract genomic DNA from the blood cell samples.

The sequencing input was PBMCs. The source of this sequence is a boy between 10 and 17 years old in good health and CMV-seronegative. The rearrangement joined TRBV19 to TRBJ1-5, with the D gene not confidently named. The DNA reads as follows: TGTGCCAGTAGTATTTTGGGCGAATCCGTGCCCCAGCATTTT. This gives the protein CASSILGESVPQHF. Outside the CDR3, residues come from the reference TRBV19 and TRBJ1-5 proteins, so the full variable domain is: DGGITQSPKYLFRKEGQNVTLSCEQNLNHDAMYWYRQDPGQGLRLIYYSQIVNDFQKGDIAEGYSVSREKKESFPLTVTSAQKNPTAFYLCASSILGESVPQHFGDGTRLSIL.